The entry below describes one TCR beta chain. Its antigen is unidentified. This sample was included in a study of cytomegalovirus exposure and HLA in healthy donors. In the PCR, 60 Vbeta and 13 Jbeta primers were used. Measured with immunoSEQ multiplex PCR; TCRdb has only the in-frame clones, and not every one. The data contain approximately 100,000 clones, 70% to 80% of them singletons. Notes on the study in general: In vitro confirmation showed three CMV-associated chains to be CMV antigen specific.

Sequences were obtained from PBMCs. This clonotype was sampled from a female donor in good health and CMV-seronegative.

CDR3 sequence (DNA): TGTGCCTGGAGTGTACTCAGTCCGGGACAGGGGGCTGAAGCTTTCTTT. Residues: CAWSVLSPGQGAEAFF. The genes are TRBV30 and TRBJ1-1; 11 bases are shared with TRBD1. The germline CDR1 and CDR2 sequences are GTSNPN and SVGIG (reference sequence). V was clipped by 0 bases and J by 6 bases; unmatched bases: 9. CDR3 length: 16 amino acids.